A selection of T cell receptor beta chains follows, all from one sample in a study of blood T cell repertoires in COVID-19. Here immunoSEQ multiplex PCR was the method, and the copy in TCRdb shows in-frame clones only, minus some. The table includes around 120,000 clones, around four fifths detected once. Input material: peripheral blood. Receptor source: a man aged 40-49 years with active or convalescent COVID-19. Each CDR3 is given with its conserved first and last residue. The D gene is left open where the match is weak. Rows may omit the clone size; those that give it use once, few, many or a size class.

CASSIELSGGANVLTF,TGTGCCAGTAGTATCGAGTTGAGTGGTGGGGCCAACGTCCTGACTTTC,.,TRBV19,.,TRBJ2-6
CASSFRPQGANTEAFF,TGCGCCAGCAGCTTTCGACCACAGGGGGCGAACACTGAAGCTTTCTTT,.,TRBV5-1,TRBD1,TRBJ1-1
CASSSGTRSGANVLTF,TGCGCCAGCAGCTCCGGGACAAGATCTGGGGCCAACGTCCTGACTTTC,.,TRBV5-1,.,TRBJ2-6
CASSEGTALPLNF,TGTGCCAGCAGCGAGGGGACAGCTCTCCCCCTAAATTTT,.,TRBV11-2,TRBD1,TRBJ1-3
CASSGRLAGQETQYF,TGTGCCAGCAGCGGGCGACTAGCAGGGCAAGAGACCCAGTACTTC,.,TRBV7-2,TRBD2,TRBJ2-5
CASSRNTGELFF,TGTGCCAGCAGTCGGAACACCGGGGAGCTGTTTTTT,.,TRBV12-3/TRBV12-4,.,TRBJ2-2
CAWGRVSPLHF,TGTGCCTGGGGGAGGGTCTCACCCCTCCACTTT,.,TRBV30,.,TRBJ1-6
CASSQGVGGVVSEQFF,TGTGCCAGCAGCCAAGGGGTTGGCGGGGTAGTCTCTGAGCAGTTCTTC,.,TRBV4-2,.,TRBJ2-1
CASTHGSTLGGYTF,TGTGCCAGCACACACGGGTCAACGTTGGGTGGCTACACCTTC,.,TRBV6-6,.,TRBJ1-2
CASSQGSRDTEAFF,TGTGCCAGCTCACAGGGTTCCAGGGACACTGAAGCTTTCTTT,.,TRBV18,.,TRBJ1-1
CASGALAVNTGELFF,TGCGCCAGCGGAGCACTAGCGGTAAACACCGGGGAGCTGTTTTTT,.,TRBV5-1,TRBD2,TRBJ2-2
CASSGRLANEKLFF,TGTGCCAGCAGCGGGAGGTTGGCTAATGAAAAACTGTTTTTT,.,TRBV14,.,TRBJ1-4
CASSAGQNQPQHF,TGTGCCAGCAGCGCGGGACAGAATCAGCCCCAGCATTTT,.,TRBV11-1,TRBD1,TRBJ1-5
CASSLVSGWDTDTQYF,TGCGCCAGCAGCCTCGTTAGCGGTTGGGATACAGATACGCAGTATTTT,many,TRBV4-1,.,TRBJ2-3
CASSLGTGLASYEQYF,TGCGCCAGCAGCCTAGGAACGGGACTGGCTTCCTACGAGCAGTACTTC,.,TRBV5-1,.,TRBJ2-7
CASSLTGTGYQETQYF,TGTGCCAGCAGCTTGACCGGGACTGGGTACCAAGAGACCCAGTACTTC,.,TRBV13,.,TRBJ2-5
CASSIDVGQVEPQHF,TGTGCCAGTAGTATAGATGTGGGGCAGGTGGAGCCCCAGCATTTT,.,TRBV19,.,TRBJ1-5
CASSVLNEKLFF,TGTGCCAGCAGCGTCCTTAATGAAAAACTGTTTTTT,.,TRBV2,.,TRBJ1-4
CASTEGQNNQPQHF,TGTGCCAGCACCGAGGGACAGAACAATCAGCCCCAGCATTTT,.,TRBV6-5,TRBD1,TRBJ1-5
CASSSPGQTYYGYTF,TGTGCCAGCAGTTCACCGGGACAGACGTACTATGGCTACACCTTC,.,TRBV6-5,TRBD1,TRBJ1-2
CACYYTGTRGTYEQYF,TGTGCCTGCTACTACACTGGGACACGAGGAACCTACGAGCAGTACTTC,.,TRBV30,.,TRBJ2-7
CASSVGGQGGYGYTF,TGTGCCAGCAGCGTGGGAGGACAGGGAGGATATGGCTACACCTTC,many,TRBV9,TRBD1,TRBJ1-2
CASSLQVYGEQYF,TGTGCCAGCAGCTTACAGGTTTACGGCGAGCAGTACTTC,.,TRBV6-5,.,TRBJ2-7
CASSYPGTGKTEAFF,TGTGCCAGCAGTTACCCCGGGACAGGGAAGACTGAAGCTTTCTTT,.,TRBV6-2/TRBV6-3,TRBD1,TRBJ1-1
CASSPGAGLAGPDEQFF,TGTGCCAGCAGCCCGGGGGCCGGACTAGCGGGGCCCGATGAGCAGTTCTTC,.,TRBV11-2,TRBD2,TRBJ2-1
CSVEDRNYGYTF,TGCAGCGTTGAAGACAGAAACTATGGCTACACCTTC,.,TRBV29-1,.,TRBJ1-2
CASSTRGLQPQHF,TGTGCCAGTAGTACCAGGGGGCTTCAGCCCCAGCATTTT,few,TRBV19,TRBD1,TRBJ1-5
CASSSGQLWGEQYF,TGTGCCAGCAGTTCTGGACAGCTATGGGGGGAGCAGTACTTC,.,TRBV6-5,.,TRBJ2-7
CASSILGTTQYF,TGTGCCAGCAGTATTCTAGGGACTACCCAGTACTTC,.,TRBV2,.,TRBJ2-5
CASSHPRDTEAFF,TGTGCCAGCAGCCATCCGAGGGACACTGAAGCTTTCTTT,.,TRBV6-5,.,TRBJ1-1
CASSWEGQPQHF,TGTGCCAGCAGTTGGGAGGGGCAGCCCCAGCATTTT,many,TRBV28,.,TRBJ1-5
CASSLATGQPQHF,TGTGCCAGCAGCTTAGCGACGGGTCAGCCCCAGCATTTT,.,TRBV7-2,.,TRBJ1-5
CASMIRTEAFF,TGTGCCAGTATGATCCGGACTGAAGCTTTCTTT,.,TRBV6-5,.,TRBJ1-1
CASSFIGTGPTEAFF,TGTGCCAGCAGCTTTATAGGGACAGGGCCCACTGAAGCTTTCTTT,.,TRBV5-6,TRBD1,TRBJ1-1
CASTPRRAETQYF,TGTGCCAGCACCCCACGGAGGGCAGAGACCCAGTACTTC,once,TRBV6-5,.,TRBJ2-5
CASSQDLRGAGTEAFF,TGTGCCAGCAGCCAAGATCTTCGGGGGGCTGGCACTGAAGCTTTCTTT,.,TRBV4-2,.,TRBJ1-1
CAWRVTGSGNTIYF,TGTGCCTGGAGGGTAACGGGGTCAGGAAACACCATATATTTT,few,TRBV30,.,TRBJ1-3
CATSRLAGSTDTQYF,TGTGCCACCAGCAGACTAGCGGGGAGCACAGATACGCAGTATTTT,.,TRBV15,TRBD2,TRBJ2-3
CASATSREQYF,TGTGCCAGCGCGACTAGTAGGGAGCAGTACTTC,.,TRBV6-5,.,TRBJ2-7
CSASVSGGGRQDTQYF,TGCAGTGCTAGTGTGAGTGGCGGGGGGCGTCAAGATACGCAGTATTTT,.,TRBV20-1,TRBD2,TRBJ2-3
CASSHWTSGGAILRANVLTF,TGTGCCAGCAGCCACTGGACTAGCGGGGGGGCAATTCTCAGGGCCAACGTCCTGACTTTC,.,TRBV4-2,TRBD2,TRBJ2-6
CASSSFGNYGYTF,TGTGCCAGCAGTTCTTTCGGGAACTATGGCTACACCTTC,.,TRBV27,.,TRBJ1-2
CASSEYGRREQYF,TGTGCCAGCAGTGAATATGGGCGTCGTGAGCAGTACTTC,.,TRBV25-1,.,TRBJ2-7
CASSQPGHQLGLNEQFF,TGCGCCAGCAGCCAACCGGGACACCAACTGGGGCTGAATGAGCAGTTCTTC,.,TRBV4-1,.,TRBJ2-1
CASRLQGAGEKLFF,TGTGCCAGCAGGTTGCAGGGGGCTGGAGAAAAACTGTTTTTT,.,TRBV13,TRBD1,TRBJ1-4
CASSPFPTTGGSTGELFF,TGTGCCAGCTCACCATTCCCGACCACCGGTGGGAGCACCGGGGAGCTGTTTTTT,.,TRBV18,.,TRBJ2-2
CAISNRQGSELDYGYTF,TGTGCCATCAGTAACCGACAGGGGTCGGAACTAGACTATGGCTACACCTTC,.,TRBV10-3,TRBD1,TRBJ1-2
CASSLNQGEDGYTF,TGCGCCAGCAGCTTGAATCAGGGGGAGGATGGCTACACCTTC,few,TRBV5-1,TRBD1,TRBJ1-2
CASSLSDSYTQYF,TGTGCCAGCAGCTTATCGGACTCATATACGCAGTATTTT,.,TRBV7-2,.,TRBJ2-3
CASSLASSGNNEQFF,TGTGCCAGCAGCTTGGCGTCTAGCGGGAACAATGAGCAGTTCTTC,once,TRBV5-4,TRBD2,TRBJ2-1
CASSSRQAGESSYNEQFF,TGTGCCAGCAGCTCCCGACAAGCGGGGGAAAGCTCCTACAATGAGCAGTTCTTC,once,TRBV9,TRBD2,TRBJ2-1
CASMNQQGVYQPQHF,TGTGCCAGCATGAACCAGCAGGGGGTCTACCAGCCCCAGCATTTT,.,TRBV2,TRBD1,TRBJ1-5
CASSWGEIQNEQYF,TGTGCCAGCAGTTGGGGGGAGATTCAAAACGAGCAGTACTTC,.,TRBV3-1/TRBV3-2,.,TRBJ2-7